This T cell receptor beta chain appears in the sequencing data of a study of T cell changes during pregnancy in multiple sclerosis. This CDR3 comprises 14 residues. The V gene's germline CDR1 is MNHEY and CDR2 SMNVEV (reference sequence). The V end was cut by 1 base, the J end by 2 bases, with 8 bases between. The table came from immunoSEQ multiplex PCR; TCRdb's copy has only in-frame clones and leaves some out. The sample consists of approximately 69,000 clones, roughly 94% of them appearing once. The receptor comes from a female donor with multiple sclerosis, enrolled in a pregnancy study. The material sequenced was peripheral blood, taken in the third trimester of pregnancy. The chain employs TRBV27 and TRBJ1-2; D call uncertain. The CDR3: CASSLYAVNYGYTF. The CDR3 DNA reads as TGTGCCAGCAGTTTATACGCGGTAAACTATGGCTACACCTTC.